Listed below are T cell receptor beta chains from one sample, sequenced in a study of T cell repertoires in cytomegalovirus infection. TCRdb redid the calling of the reads with MiXCR, one entry per CDR3 protein. The data hold about 89,000 distinct CDR3 sequences, with about 29% observed a single time. No antigens are known for them. Sequences were derived from CD8+ T cells from cultured PBMCs, sampled from culture after CMV antigen stimulation. The receptors stem from a human donor in good health (CMV status not recorded). Some clones in this sample may be carry-over from other donors' samples. Both conserved end residues are part of each CDR3. D genes are given only for firm matches. Only part of the rows carry a size: once, few, many, or a class if the clone is expanded.

v_gene,d_gene,j_gene,abundance,CDR3nt,CDR3aa
TRBV19,.,TRBJ2-2,few,TGTGCCAGTAGTTTTGAGTACACCGGGGAGCTGTTTTTT,CASSFEYTGELFF
TRBV3-1,TRBD1,TRBJ1-1,.,TGTGCCAGCAGAGGCCGACAGGGGAACACTGAAGCTTTCTTT,CASRGRQGNTEAFF
TRBV18,.,TRBJ2-5,many,TGTGCCAGCTCACCAAACGGTTTCCAAGAGACCCAGTACTTC,CASSPNGFQETQYF
TRBV7-2,.,TRBJ2-1,.,TGTGCCACCGATAATAACAATGAGCAGTTCTTC,CATDNNNEQFF
TRBV19,TRBD1,TRBJ1-1,.,TGTGCCAGTAGTAGGGACAGGGGTGGTACTGAAGCTTTCTTT,CASSRDRGGTEAFF
TRBV7-6,.,TRBJ2-1,.,TGTGCCAGCAGCTGGATTAACAATGAGCAGTTCTTC,CASSWINNEQFF
TRBV27,.,TRBJ2-4,few,TGTGCCAGCAGTTATGCAGGGGAGGACATTCAGTACTTC,CASSYAGEDIQYF
TRBV12-3/TRBV12-4,.,TRBJ1-2,many,TGTGCCAGCAGTTGGGGGACGGGCTACACCTTC,CASSWGTGYTF
TRBV6-6,TRBD2,TRBJ2-2,.,TGTGCCAGCAGTTACCCCCTTAGTGCGGGGGGGCCGAACACCTGGGAGCTGTTTTTT,CASSYPLSAGGPNTWELFF
TRBV2,.,TRBJ1-2,.,TGTGCCAGCGGTGGAATGGGGGATCTTGGCTACACCTTC,CASGGMGDLGYTF
TRBV7-9,TRBD1,TRBJ1-5,.,TGTGCCAGCAGCTTATTCGAGGGGGCGAATCAGCCCCAGCATTTT,CASSLFEGANQPQHF
TRBV29-1,TRBD1,TRBJ2-7,.,TGCAGCGTTGGAATAGGGACAGACTACTACGAGCAGTACTTC,CSVGIGTDYYEQYF
TRBV27,.,TRBJ2-7,.,TGTGCCAGCAGTCCTCCGAGCTACGAGCAGTACTTC,CASSPPSYEQYF
TRBV11-2,TRBD1,TRBJ1-1,.,TGTGCCAGCAGCCATGGACAGGTGGACACTGAAGCTTTCTTT,CASSHGQVDTEAFF
TRBV12-3/TRBV12-4,.,TRBJ1-1,.,TGTGCCAGCAGCCCCCGGGAGGACACTGAAGCTTTCTTT,CASSPREDTEAFF
TRBV29-1,.,TRBJ1-1,few,TGCAGCGGACAGGACCAGAAGTCTGAAGCTTTCTTT,CSGQDQKSEAFF
TRBV12-5,.,TRBJ1-3,.,TGTGCTAGCCTTAAGAACGGGGGGAATCGCTCTGGAAACACCATATATTTT,CASLKNGGNRSGNTIYF
TRBV9,.,TRBJ2-3,.,TGTGCCAGCAGCGTAGGGATTCGAGGAAGGGGGGGCGGCACAGATACGCAGTATTTT,CASSVGIRGRGGGTDTQYF
TRBV6-8,.,TRBJ2-1,.,TGTGCCAGCAGTTACTTTCGCGGGACTGCATACAATGAGCAGTTCTTC,CASSYFRGTAYNEQFF
TRBV7-8,.,TRBJ2-7,few,TGTGCCAGCAGTCGCGGAAGCTCCTACGAGCAGTACTTC,CASSRGSSYEQYF
TRBV11-1,.,TRBJ1-1,once,TGTGCCAGCAGCTTAGAAGCCACTGAAGCTTTCTTT,CASSLEATEAFF
TRBV12-3/TRBV12-4,.,TRBJ1-5,.,TGTGCCAGCAGTTTAATGGGACTAAATCAGCCCCAGCATTTT,CASSLMGLNQPQHF